Listed below are T cell receptor beta chains from one sample, sequenced in a study of T cell responses to AZD1222 COVID-19 vaccine. Measured with immunoSEQ multiplex PCR; TCRdb has only the in-frame clones, and not every one. The sample includes 95,000 to 150,000 clones, around 93% of them seen just once. Sequencing used peripheral blood, obtained on day 0 of AZD1222 vaccination. These receptors all stem from an adult in good health. The CDR3 runs from the conserved cysteine through the conserved F or W. The order of the fields is V gene, J gene, clone size, CDR3 protein. Only part of the rows carry a size: once, few, many, or a class if the clone is expanded.

TRBV4-3	TRBJ1-5	-	CASSQDRGTEYPSQPQHF
TRBV5-1	TRBJ1-2	-	CASSSGTPYGYTF
TRBV9	TRBJ2-1	-	CASSAAPGTGGVNEQFF
TRBV11-2	TRBJ1-6	-	CASPLGFQLPNSPLHF
TRBV11-2	TRBJ2-1	-	CASSPARNEQFF
TRBV6-6	TRBJ2-1	-	CASSYGLVEQFF
TRBV4-1	TRBJ2-7	-	CASSQGKSLRGPRSYEQYF
TRBV6-2/TRBV6-3	TRBJ1-1	once	CASSKTRVGAFF
TRBV7-8	TRBJ1-4	-	CASSPVQIVGQGPKGEKLFF
TRBV6-2/TRBV6-3	TRBJ2-7	-	CASSTSLQLLEQYF
TRBV5-6	TRBJ2-2	-	CASSLGQPTGELFF
TRBV7-2	TRBJ1-2	-	CASSLAARPRTGMGYTF
TRBV19	TRBJ1-2	once	CASRMGEESYF
TRBV29-1	TRBJ2-5	-	CSVEKNEAGTQYF
TRBV19	TRBJ2-7	-	CASSIPGNEQYF
TRBV20-1	TRBJ1-1	-	CSARPPEAFF
TRBV6-4	TRBJ2-3	-	CASSDSTAGGLDTQYF
TRBV20-1	TRBJ1-4	once	CSASIQGGKLFF
TRBV19	TRBJ1-5	-	CASTRPREGGFKDNQPQHF
TRBV4-2	TRBJ2-7	-	CASSQDLAGGSYEQYF
TRBV28	TRBJ2-7	-	CASSTGGPYEQYF
TRBV5-4	TRBJ2-7	-	CASSPGRGYEQYF
TRBV9	TRBJ2-5	-	CASSVGAGSRETQYF
TRBV19	TRBJ1-2	-	CASSIGTDYGYTF
TRBV6-2/TRBV6-3	TRBJ1-2	-	CASSLRGQGWGYTF
TRBV7-2	TRBJ2-7	-	CASSLAGDRPYEQYF
TRBV7-2	TRBJ2-3	-	CASSSQDPILVPGTDTQYF
TRBV19	TRBJ2-2	-	CATHLGAGAGELFF
TRBV27	TRBJ2-2	-	CASMERSVVTGELFF
TRBV11-2	TRBJ1-2	-	CASTLANRQGAYGYTF
TRBV2	TRBJ1-5	-	CASTQGLGQPQHF